The 19 T cell receptor beta chains in this list originate from one sample, sequenced in a study of blood T cell repertoires in COVID-19. Measured with immunoSEQ multiplex PCR; TCRdb has only the in-frame clones, and not every one. The repertoire holds nearly 200,000 clones, roughly 80% seen once, with 7.5% in the top ten. The sample was PBMCs or T cells enriched from blood (not recorded which). These receptors all come from a man in his forties or fifties who had recovered from COVID-19.

This chain connects TRBV13 to TRBJ1-1; D ambiguous. V shed 5 bases and J shed 0 bases, with 13 bases lying between them. CDR1 and CDR2 (germline): PRHDT, FYEKMQ (reference sequence). The CDR3 covers 15 residues. DNA of the CDR3: TGTGCCAGCAGCCCCCCGCAGGCACTGAACACTGAAGCTTTCTTT. Translating gives CASSPPQALNTEAFF.

J is TRBJ2-1 and V is TRBV4-2; 9 nucleotides match TRBD2. After removal of 0 bases from V and 7 bases from J, the junction contained 10 bases not matched to a gene. The CDR3 consists of 17 residues. Germline CDR1 is LGHNA and CDR2 is YNFKEQ. Here the CDR3 reads CASSQEGMAGGSNEQFF. The CDR3 nucleotides are TGTGCCAGCAGCCAAGAAGGTATGGCGGGGGGGTCTAATGAGCAGTTCTTC.

The chain couples TRBV7-9 to TRBJ2-7, with D perhaps matching TRBD2 (5 bases). Trimming pared 8 bases from V and 5 bases from J, leaving 13 bases between. Germline V lookup: CDR1 SEHNR, CDR2 FQNEAQ (reference sequence). This CDR3 is 12 amino acids long. This CDR3 is CASSREGHEQYF. The DNA for the CDR3 is TGTGCCAGCTCTCGAGAGGGCCACGAGCAGTACTTC. The whole variable domain, filled in from reference TRBV7-9 and TRBJ2-7, reads DTGVSQNPRHKITKRGQNVTFRCDPISEHNRLYWYRQTLGQGPEFLTYFQNEAQLEKSRLLSDRFSAERPKGSFSTLEIQRTEQGDSAMYLCASSREGHEQYFGPGTRLTVT.

This chain joins TRBV30 and TRBJ1-5; no clear D. The CDR3 loop spans 13 amino acids. Germline loops: CDR1 GTSNPN, CDR2 SVGIG (reference sequence). Deletions cut 0 bases from V and 7 bases from J, with 10 bases between. CDR3 sequence reads: CAWSVVRGQPQHF. The CDR3 coding sequence is TGTGCCTGGAGTGTGGTCCGGGGACAGCCCCAGCATTTT.

The J gene is TRBJ2-2, the V gene TRBV5-1, with D perhaps matching TRBD2 (7 bases). Germline V lookup: CDR1 SGHRS, CDR2 YFSETQ. The CDR3 is made up of 15 amino acids. The V end was cut by 9 bases, the J end by 3 bases, with 18 bases between. CDR3 coding DNA: TGCGCCACCCGCGAAGTGGGGGGGCACACCGGGGAGCTGTTTTTT. The encoded protein is CATREVGGHTGELFF. Based on the CDR3 plus reference TRBV5-1 and TRBJ2-2, the full variable domain is KAGVTQTPRYLIKTRGQQVTLSCSPISGHRSVSWYQQTPGQGLQFLFEYFSETQRNKGNFPGRFSGRQFSNSRSEMNVSTLELGDSALYLCATREVGGHTGELFFGEGSRLTVL.

This rearrangement joins TRBV2 to TRBJ1-2, with a possible D match to TRBD1 (6 bases). The V gene lost 8 bases and the J gene lost 3 bases, with 13 bases spanning the gap. Germline CDR1 reads SNHLY; CDR2 reads FYNNEI. The CDR3 loop spans 13 amino acids. This CDR3 reads CASLGGRDYGYTF. The CDR3 nucleotides read TGTGCCAGCCTAGGGGGTAGAGACTATGGCTACACCTTC.

The chain employs TRBV4-1 and TRBJ2-3; 12 positions match TRBD2. The ends lost 4 bases at V and 3 bases at J; junction bases unmatched: 5. The CDR3 sequence is 16 residues long. CDR1 is MGHRA and CDR2 is YSYEKL in the germline V gene. The CDR3 nucleotides read TGCGCCAGCAGCCGAGAAGGACTAGCGGGAACAGATACGCAGTATTTT. Translated, it gives CASSREGLAGTDTQYF.

This chain uses TRBV30 with TRBJ2-1; 9 bases line up with TRBD1. CDR3 length equals 14 residues. Germline loops: CDR1 GTSNPN, CDR2 SVGIG (reference sequence). Losses at the gene ends were 0 bases for V and 7 bases for J; bases not matched to a gene: 4. The CDR3 protein is CAWSVGDRVNEQFF. The CDR3 nucleotides read TGTGCCTGGAGTGTAGGGGACAGGGTGAATGAGCAGTTCTTC.

This clone was found a few times. The V and J genes are TRBV9 and TRBJ1-3; 7 nucleotides line up with TRBD1. Trimming cost V 3 bases and J 4 bases; bases outside gene matches: 7. Germline assignment: CDR1 SGDLS and CDR2 YYNGEE. The CDR3 covers 15 residues. CDR3 sequence: CASSATTGTGNTIYF. In DNA form, the CDR3 reads TGTGCCAGCAGCGCAACGACAGGGACCGGAAACACCATATATTTT.

The chain is built from TRBV25-1 and TRBJ1-2; 8 bases agree with TRBD1. The germline V gene encodes CDR1 MGHDK and CDR2 SYGVNS. After removal of 2 bases from V and 5 bases from J, the junction contained 4 bases not matched to a gene. The CDR3 sequence is 14 residues long. CDR3 coding DNA: TGTGCCAGCAGTGAACAGGGGGCTTGGTATGGCTACACCTTC. Translation: CASSEQGAWYGYTF.

The CDR3 here is CASSSRTNTEAFF. CDR3 nucleotide sequence: TGTGCCAGCAGTTCGAGGACAAACACTGAAGCTTTCTTT. The chain has TRBV12-3 or TRBV12-4 and TRBJ1-1; maybe TRBD1 (5 bases). The CDR3 has 13 amino acids. The V and J ends lost 4 bases and 2 bases respectively, with 8 bases between them.

J is TRBJ1-4 and V is TRBV4-1; TRBD1 aligns across 7 bases. The junction had 8 bases not matched to a gene; V was cut back by 4 bases and J by 3 bases. The germline CDR1 and CDR2 sequences are MGHRA and YSYEKL. CDR3 length: 16 amino acids. The CDR3 coding sequence is TGCGCCAGCAGCCGAGGGACAGCTGAAGCTAATGAAAAACTGTTTTTT. Its translation is CASSRGTAEANEKLFF.

J is TRBJ1-5 and V is TRBV3-1 (or the pseudogene TRBV3-2); no definite D call. Trimming took 3 bases from V and 3 from J, leaving 9 bases between them. CDR3 length: 14 amino acids. Looked up from germline, CDR1 is LGHDT and CDR2 is YNNKEL (reference sequence). CDR3 bases: TGTGCCAGCAGCCATAGAGGGAACAATCAGCCCCAGCATTTT. This gives the protein CASSHRGNNQPQHF.

V usage is TRBV18 and J usage is TRBJ1-4, with D possibly TRBD1 on 5 matching bases. The CDR3 is made up of 14 amino acids. Germline CDR1 is KGHSH and CDR2 is LQKENI. V was cut by 5 bases and J by 4 bases, with 11 bases left in between. The CDR3 sequence is CASSAAGRNEKLFF. The DNA of the CDR3 is TGTGCCAGCTCAGCGGCAGGGCGTAATGAAAAACTGTTTTTT. The full variable domain, its missing parts supplied by reference TRBV18 and TRBJ1-4, is NAGVMQNPRHLVRRRGQEARLRCSPMKGHSHVYWYRQLPEEGLKFMVYLQKENIIDESGMPKERFSAEFPKEGPSILRIQQVVRGDSAAYFCASSAAGRNEKLFFGSGTQLSVL.

The CDR3 nucleotides read TGTGCCAGTAGGAGGGGGGGGGCGTCGGTCGGCTACACCTTC. The encoded protein is CASRRGGASVGYTF. The rearrangement joins TRBV25-1 to TRBJ1-2, with D perhaps matching TRBD1 (6 bases). The V and J ends lost 9 bases and 8 bases respectively, with 22 bases between them. The CDR3 consists of 14 residues. CDR1 and CDR2 from the germline V gene are MGHDK and SYGVNS.

A single count supports this clone. V and J are TRBV19 and TRBJ1-6; 7 bases align to TRBD1. Trimming at V came to 6 bases and at J to 4 bases, leaving 3 bases not matched to a gene. Germline V gene data show CDR1 as LNHDA and CDR2 as SQIVND (reference sequence). This CDR3 is 14 amino acids long. CDR3 in DNA: TGTGCCAGTAGGCCGGGACAGTATAATTCACCCCTCCACTTT. This codes for CASRPGQYNSPLHF.

CDR3 in DNA: TGTGCCAGCAGCGGTTACTCGGACACCCAAGAGACCCAGTACTTC. It encodes CASSGYSDTQETQYF. V gene TRBV9 combines with J gene TRBJ2-5; D possibly corresponds to TRBD1 (5 bases). The CDR3 sequence is 15 residues long. Between the trimmed V and J ends, which lost 3 bases and 1 base, there was a span of 13 bases. CDR1 is SGDLS and CDR2 is YYNGEE in the germline V gene.

This clone showed up many times. This chain links TRBV6-5 with TRBJ2-1, with D perhaps TRBD1 (5 bases). Germline V gives CDR1 MNHEY, CDR2 SVGAGI. The CDR3 length is 15 residues. The V and J ends lost 2 bases and 7 bases respectively, with 15 bases between them. In nucleotides, the CDR3 is TGTGCCAGCAGTTACGGGCAGGGCTTCGGGAATGAGCAGTTCTTC. Translating it yields CASSYGQGFGNEQFF.

The CDR3 loop reads CASSFDFTGGGYTF. CDR3 bases: TGTGCCAGCAGCTTCGACTTTACCGGGGGAGGCTACACCTTC. The V gene is TRBV7-6, the J gene TRBJ1-2; tentatively, D is TRBD1 (5 bases). Trimming took off 3 bases at V and 8 bases at J, with 16 bases between the two ends. Germline CDR1 SGHVS, CDR2 FNYEAQ. This CDR3 is 14 amino acids long.